The 26 T cell receptor beta chains listed next were all sequenced from one sample in a study of blood T cell repertoires in COVID-19. TCRdb's copy holds only in-frame clones and misses some; the assay was immunoSEQ multiplex PCR. The sample lists about 130,000 clones, approximately 86% seen once, with around 2.3% in the top ten. The sample was PBMCs or T cells enriched from blood (not recorded which). These receptors came from a woman between 50 and 59 years old who had recovered from COVID-19.

This rearrangement joins TRBV11-2 to TRBJ1-1; 10 bases agree with TRBD1. Germline CDR1 reads SGHAT; CDR2 reads FQNNGV. The V gene end was trimmed by 2 bases and the J gene end by 1 base; junction bases not matched to a gene: 10. The CDR3 extends over 18 amino acids. CDR3 nucleotides: TGTGCCAGCAGCTTACCAGCCCGGGACAGGGGTGGGAACACTGAAGCTTTCTTT. It specifies CASSLPARDRGGNTEAFF.

Concerning this clone: Other DNA sequences from this sample encode an identical CDR3 as well. V gene TRBV18 combines with J gene TRBJ1-1, with a tentative D call TRBD1 (5 bases). Trimming left V 3 bases short and J 4 bases short, with 9 bases between. CDR1 and CDR2 (germline): KGHSH, LQKENI. The CDR3 is made up of 13 amino acids. The CDR3 DNA follows: TGTGCCAGCTCACCCCCCGGGGGCACTGAAGCTTTCTTT. Translation: CASSPPGGTEAFF.

Here the CDR3 DNA reads TGTGCCACCAGCAGACCAGACAGGGGAGCAACAGATACGCAGTATTTT. This codes for CATSRPDRGATDTQYF. The J gene is TRBJ2-3, the V gene TRBV15; TRBD1 aligns across 8 bases. The CDR3 spans 16 residues. With 2 bases clipped from V and 3 bases from J, the junction kept 7 bases outside the gene matches. Germline-derived CDR1 and CDR2 are LNHNV and YYDKDF (reference sequence).

V is TRBV7-9 and J is TRBJ1-6, with TRBD1 matching 9 bases. Germline values: CDR1 SEHNR, CDR2 FQNEAQ (reference sequence). This CDR3 has 15 residues. Trimming at V came to 3 bases and at J to 9 bases, leaving 6 bases not matched to a gene. DNA for the CDR3: TGTGCCAGCAGCTTGGACAGGGGTGGGAGTTCACCCCTCCACTTT. It codes for CASSLDRGGSSPLHF.

V and J are TRBV18 and TRBJ1-1; 7 bases line up with TRBD1. Germline V gene sequence: CDR1 KGHSH, CDR2 LQKENI. The CDR3 covers 14 residues. V lost 0 bases, J lost 8 bases, and 6 bases stayed unmatched. CDR3 bases: TGTGCCAGCTCACCACCGTGGGACAGAGACGAAGCTTTCTTT. Translation gives CASSPPWDRDEAFF.

The chain recombines TRBV5-1 with TRBJ2-7; 12 nucleotides align to TRBD2. CDR3 length: 13 amino acids. Germline V gene data show CDR1 as SGHRS and CDR2 as YFSETQ. V was pared by 7 bases and J by 5 bases, with 4 bases of the junction left unmatched. This chain's CDR3 is CASSSGGADEQYF. The CDR3 DNA is TGCGCCAGCTCTAGCGGGGGGGCCGACGAGCAGTACTTC.

The chain links TRBV6-5 to TRBJ2-7, with D possibly TRBD2 on 5 matching bases. The V and J ends lost 6 bases and 2 bases respectively, with 11 bases between them. This CDR3 region has 13 residues. The germline CDR1 and CDR2 sequences are MNHEY and SVGAGI. Here the CDR3 DNA reads TGTGCCAGCAGGGTACTAGTCCCCTACGAGCAGTACTTC. This encodes CASRVLVPYEQYF.

The chain combines TRBV30 with TRBJ1-1; 9 bases are a match to TRBD1. The junction had 10 bases not matched to a gene; V was cut back by 7 bases and J by 4 bases. The germline CDR1 and CDR2 sequences are GTSNPN and SVGIG (reference sequence). The CDR3 is 14 amino acids. Here the CDR3 DNA reads TGTGCCTACGACAGGGGGTTGGTCGGCACTGAAGCTTTCTTT. It codes for CAYDRGLVGTEAFF.

The chain combines TRBV11-2 with TRBJ1-3; the D gene is possibly TRBD1 (5 bases). Germline lookup yields CDR1 SGHAT and CDR2 FQNNGV. The length of the CDR3 is 13 residues. V dropped 4 bases and J dropped 4 bases, with 8 bases sitting between them. CDR3 region: CASSWQGGNTIYF. The CDR3 DNA sequence: TGTGCCAGCAGCTGGCAGGGAGGAAACACCATATATTTT. The full variable domain, in which reference TRBV11-2 and TRBJ1-3 provide the parts outside the CDR3, is EAGVAQSPRYKIIEKRQSVAFWCNPISGHATLYWYQQILGQGPKLLIQFQNNGVVDDSQLPKDRFSAERLKGVDSTLKIQPAKLEDSAVYLCASSWQGGNTIYFGEGSWLTVV.

The J gene is TRBJ1-4, the V gene TRBV4-3; possibly TRBD1 for D (5 bases). The CDR3 sequence is 17 residues long. Trimming took off 0 bases at V and 0 bases at J, with 11 bases between the two ends. Looked up from germline, CDR1 is LGHNA and CDR2 is YSLEER. CDR3 nucleotides: TGCGCCAGCAGCCAAGAGACAGTTAGAACAACTAATGAAAAACTGTTTTTT. Amino acids: CASSQETVRTTNEKLFF.

This chain uses TRBV11-2 with TRBJ1-1, with no clear D. This CDR3 is built from 13 residues. Trimming left V 0 bases short and J 8 bases short, with 10 bases between. CDR1 SGHAT and CDR2 FQNNGV come from the germline V gene. The CDR3 region is CASSLERAKEAFF. The CDR3 nucleotides are TGTGCCAGCAGCTTAGAGAGGGCCAAGGAAGCTTTCTTT.

This sequence joins TRBV27 and TRBJ1-2; 7 bases align to TRBD1. The CDR3 consists of 13 residues. J lost 7 bases, V lost 6 bases, and 8 bases had no gene match. Germline values: CDR1 MNHEY, CDR2 SMNVEV (reference sequence). CDR3 DNA sequence: TGTGCCAGCAGCAGTGGGGCAGGGGGTGGCTACACCTTC. Its protein product is CASSSGAGGGYTF.

The V call is TRBV24-1, the J call TRBJ2-2; D might be TRBD2 (5 bases). V lost 6 bases, J lost 0 bases, and 10 bases lay in between. The V gene's germline CDR1 is KGHDR and CDR2 SFDVKD. The CDR3 totals 15 residues. CDR3 sequence (DNA): TGTGCCACCAGTTTTTCCGGGACGAACACCGGGGAGCTGTTTTTT. Protein product: CATSFSGTNTGELFF.

The chain recombines TRBV9 with TRBJ2-1; no clear D. CDR1 and CDR2 from the germline V gene are SGDLS and YYNGEE. Trimming cost V 4 bases and J 9 bases, with 11 bases left between them. The CDR3 has 12 amino acids. CDR3 sequence (DNA): TGTGCCAGCAGCATTGACCGGAGTGAGCAGTTCTTC. Translating gives CASSIDRSEQFF.

The chain couples TRBV7-8 to TRBJ2-3; maybe TRBD2 (5 bases). Trimming shortened V by 1 base and J by 6 bases, and 8 bases separated the two germline ends. CDR3 length: 13 residues. CDR1 and CDR2 (germline): SGHVS, FQNEAQ. CDR3 region: CASSLGRGDTQYF. The CDR3 region has the DNA TGTGCCAGCAGCTTAGGCCGCGGGGATACGCAGTATTTT.

The chain is built from TRBV3-1 (or the pseudogene TRBV3-2) and TRBJ2-5; tentatively, D is TRBD1 (6 bases). Germline V gene lookup returns CDR1 LGHDT and CDR2 YNNKEL (reference sequence). This CDR3 contains 16 residues. The ends were cut back, 7 bases at V and 0 bases at J, with 18 bases in the middle. The CDR3 bases are TGTGCCAGCACCTCAGTGGGGGCCGCGTACCAAGAGACCCAGTACTTC. This codes for CASTSVGAAYQETQYF.

The chain links TRBV2 to TRBJ2-2; 9 nucleotides match TRBD1. Losses at the gene ends were 5 bases for V and 4 bases for J; bases not matched to a gene: 5. Germline V gene sequence: CDR1 SNHLY, CDR2 FYNNEI. The CDR3 consists of 15 residues. This CDR3 reads CASSPRDRATGELFF. For the CDR3, the DNA is TGTGCCAGCAGTCCCCGGGACAGGGCCACCGGGGAGCTGTTTTTT.

The rearrangement joins TRBV9 to TRBJ2-3; D remains ambiguous. V lost 0 bases to trimming and J lost 7 bases, with 9 bases between them. CDR1 is SGDLS, CDR2 YYNGEE, per germline. The CDR3 spans 13 residues. CDR3: CASSVEHENTQYF. The CDR3 bases are TGTGCCAGCAGCGTAGAACATGAAAATACGCAGTATTTT.

The V and J genes are TRBV27 and TRBJ2-1; D remains ambiguous. In germline, CDR1 is MNHEY, CDR2 SMNVEV (reference sequence). Trimming shortened V by 7 bases and J by 0 bases, and 10 bases separated the two germline ends. The CDR3 length is 14 residues. The CDR3 loop reads CASTPGSSYNEQFF. The CDR3 region has the DNA TGTGCCAGCACCCCAGGCAGCTCCTACAATGAGCAGTTCTTC.

The rearrangement joins TRBV6-2 or TRBV6-3 to TRBJ2-5; 10 bases agree with TRBD2. With V trimmed by 2 bases and J by 5 bases, 11 bases remained unmatched. This CDR3 spans 17 amino acids. Germline V CDR1 and CDR2: MNHEY, SVGEGT. The CDR3 DNA reads as TGTGCCAGCAGTTACCGAACGACTAGCGGGTGGGCGGAGACCCAGTACTTC. Its translation: CASSYRTTSGWAETQYF.

This chain connects TRBV3-1 (or the pseudogene TRBV3-2) to TRBJ1-2; D gene ambiguous. The V and J ends lost 1 base and 4 bases respectively, with 10 bases between them. This CDR3 is 14 amino acids long. The germline V gene has CDR1 LGHDT and CDR2 YNNKEL (reference sequence). The CDR3 DNA is TGTGCCAGCAGCCAAGTGTCAGGCGTCTATGGCTACACCTTC. The encoded protein is CASSQVSGVYGYTF.

This clone was seen only a few times. The V and J genes are TRBV5-4 and TRBJ1-2, with D possibly being TRBD1 (6 bases). The CDR3 extends over 16 amino acids. Germline V gene data show CDR1 as SGHNT and CDR2 as YYREEE (reference sequence). V was cut by 0 bases and J by 3 bases, with 15 bases left in between. The CDR3 loop is CASSLDAGRGDYGYTF. DNA of the CDR3: TGTGCCAGCAGCTTGGATGCCGGCAGGGGAGACTATGGCTACACCTTC.

The rearrangement joins TRBV5-8 to TRBJ2-1; weak D call: TRBD2 (5 bases). The CDR3 extends over 14 amino acids. Trimming took 4 bases from V and 1 from J, leaving 9 bases between them. Germline values: CDR1 SGHTS, CDR2 YDEGEE. The CDR3 protein is CASSRTGSYNEQFF. Written as DNA, the CDR3 is TGTGCCAGCAGCCGGACGGGGTCCTACAATGAGCAGTTCTTC.

The chain is built from TRBV6-5 and TRBJ1-5, with D maybe TRBD1 (5 bases). CDR1 MNHEY and CDR2 SVGAGI come from the germline V gene. This CDR3 region has 15 residues. Trimming left V 6 bases short and J 3 bases short, with 15 bases between. The chain's CDR3 is CASRPGLPDNQPQHF. CDR3 nucleotide sequence: TGTGCCAGCAGGCCGGGACTCCCTGACAATCAGCCCCAGCATTTT.

This clone was seen more than once but under ten times. The V gene is TRBV5-1, the J gene TRBJ2-7; 8 bases are a match to TRBD2. The CDR3 runs to 18 residues. Germline loops: CDR1 SGHRS, CDR2 YFSETQ. The trim removed 0 bases at V and 0 bases at J, leaving 11 bases unmatched. The CDR3 sequence is CASSLDSSGGPLSYEQYF. The CDR3 DNA reads as TGCGCCAGCAGCTTGGATTCCAGCGGGGGCCCCCTCTCCTACGAGCAGTACTTC.

V usage is TRBV11-3 and J usage is TRBJ2-7; 14 bases are shared with TRBD2. The J segment lost 3 bases and the V segment lost 0 bases, leaving 4 bases of the junction unmatched. The CDR3 is 17 amino acids. Germline CDR1 reads SGHNT; CDR2 reads YENEEA. The CDR3 DNA reads as TGTGCCAGCAGCTTAGATGGACTAGCGGGAGGACACTACGAGCAGTACTTC. Translating it yields CASSLDGLAGGHYEQYF.